Following are 26 T cell receptor beta chains from one sample sequenced in a study of T cells in localized non-small cell lung cancer. Clones were sequenced by immunoSEQ multiplex PCR, and TCRdb holds only the in-frame ones, with some missing. The sample shows 100,000 to 150,000 clones, around 89% of them seen only once. Material: peripheral blood, obtained before any cancer treatment. The receptors were gathered from a female donor older than 55 with stage I lung adenocarcinoma.

This clone was recorded a few times. The chain employs TRBV29-1 and TRBJ1-1; D is uncertain. Trimming cost V 5 bases and J 0 bases, with 10 bases left between them. Germline V gene lookup returns CDR1 SQVTM and CDR2 ANQGSEA. The CDR3 consists of 13 residues. The CDR3 DNA is TGCAGCGTTCGACAAGGATTGAACACTGAAGCTTTCTTT. It is translated as CSVRQGLNTEAFF.

The chain employs TRBV4-1 and TRBJ2-7, with a tentative D call TRBD1 (6 bases). V lost 0 bases, J lost 4 bases, and 16 bases lay in between. The CDR3 runs to 16 residues. CDR1 and CDR2 (germline): MGHRA, YSYEKL. The CDR3 bases are TGCGCCAGCAGCCAAGATAGCCAGGGGCTTCTATACGAGCAGTACTTC. Translated: CASSQDSQGLLYEQYF.

The J gene is TRBJ1-4, the V gene TRBV7-9; no definite D call. This CDR3 contains 14 residues. From germline, CDR1 is SEHNR and CDR2 FQNEAQ (reference sequence). V lost 5 bases and J 5 bases, leaving 12 bases between the germline ends. The CDR3 region is CASSSPVVNEKLFF. The CDR3 nucleotides read TGTGCCAGCAGCAGCCCGGTTGTGAATGAAAAACTGTTTTTT.

The chain employs TRBV9 and TRBJ2-2; TRBD2 matches at 12 bases. Per germline, CDR1 SGDLS and CDR2 YYNGEE. Trimming cost V 0 bases and J 7 bases; bases outside gene matches: 4. The length of the CDR3 is 16 residues. Here the CDR3 reads CASSVATSGRGGELFF. The CDR3 DNA reads TGTGCCAGCAGCGTAGCGACTAGCGGGAGAGGCGGGGAGCTGTTTTTT.

The V and J genes are TRBV4-1 and TRBJ2-7; perhaps D is TRBD1 or TRBD2 (5 bases each). The V gene's germline CDR1 is MGHRA and CDR2 YSYEKL. The V end lost 1 base, the J end lost 2 bases, and 12 bases lay between the germline ends. This CDR3 has 15 amino acids. As DNA, the CDR3 is TGCGCCAGCAGCCAAGCCCCGGGACCTACCTACGAGCAGTACTTC. It yields the protein CASSQAPGPTYEQYF.

The chain uses TRBV30 and TRBJ2-7, with 7 bases aligning to TRBD1. V was pared by 0 bases and J by 0 bases, with 5 bases of the junction left unmatched. This CDR3 has 15 amino acids. Germline CDR1 is GTSNPN and CDR2 is SVGIG (reference sequence). DNA for the CDR3: TGTGCCTGGAGTGTAGGGGACAGAAGCTCCTACGAGCAGTACTTC. Protein: CAWSVGDRSSYEQYF.

J is TRBJ2-3 and V is TRBV10-2, with D possibly TRBD2 on 5 matching bases. Trimming left V 3 bases short and J 0 bases short, with 13 bases between. The CDR3 extends over 16 amino acids. Germline V gene data show CDR1 as WSHSY and CDR2 as SAAADI. CDR3 region: CASSDWRATSTDTQYF. In DNA form, the CDR3 reads TGCGCCAGCAGTGATTGGCGGGCTACTAGCACAGATACGCAGTATTTT.

V is TRBV7-5 and J is TRBJ2-1; whether TRBD2, the table's D call, matches the DNA was not checked. TRBV7-5 constitutes a pseudogene. This CDR3 spans 16 amino acids. The CDR3: CARSSRLAEKYNEQFF. For the CDR3, the DNA is TGTGCCAGAAGCTCGAGGTTAGCGGAAAAATACAATGAGCAGTTCTTC.

This clone was seen more than once but under ten times. The chain recombines TRBV5-1 with TRBJ2-1, with 12 bases lining up with TRBD2. With V trimmed by 4 bases and J by 7 bases, 9 bases remained unmatched. CDR3 length: 16 residues. Germline CDR1 is SGHRS and CDR2 is YFSETQ. CDR3 sequence reads: CASSGETSGSFNEQFF. The CDR3, as DNA: TGCGCCAGCAGCGGAGAGACTAGCGGGAGCTTTAATGAGCAGTTCTTC.

The chain has TRBV4-2 and TRBJ2-1; D uncertain. V was pared by 0 bases and J by 1 base, with 10 bases between. Germline values: CDR1 LGHNA, CDR2 YNFKEQ. This CDR3 comprises 16 residues. CDR3 region: CASSQDLGFSYNEQFF. The CDR3 DNA reads TGTGCCAGCAGCCAAGATCTTGGCTTTTCCTACAATGAGCAGTTCTTC.

V usage is TRBV6-4 and J usage is TRBJ2-3; the D is unclear. V gave up 3 bases and J gave up 0 bases, with 7 bases separating them. The CDR3 consists of 14 residues. Germline CDR1 MRHNA, CDR2 SNTAGT. CDR3 DNA: TGTGCCAGCAGTGAAGGCGGTAGCACAGATACGCAGTATTTT. Protein sequence: CASSEGGSTDTQYF.

The V call is TRBV7-9, the J call TRBJ2-1; perhaps TRBD2 as D (5 bases). Germline values: CDR1 SEHNR, CDR2 FQNEAQ (reference sequence). The V end lost 5 bases, the J end lost 7 bases, and 15 bases lay between the germline ends. The CDR3 contains 14 residues. The DNA for the CDR3 is TGTGCCAGCAGCCGAGGACTTCGGGTTAATGAGCAGTTCTTC. Translation: CASSRGLRVNEQFF.

The chain uses TRBV5-4 and TRBJ1-4; a weak D match, TRBD1 (5 bases). The CDR3 loop spans 16 amino acids. From germline, CDR1 is SGHNT and CDR2 YYREEE (reference sequence). The V gene lost 1 base and the J gene lost 0 bases, with 10 bases spanning the gap. The CDR3 protein is CASSLTGLATNEKLFF. The CDR3 DNA reads TGTGCCAGCAGCTTGACAGGACTTGCAACTAATGAAAAACTGTTTTTT.

The chain employs TRBV10-3 and TRBJ2-1; TRBD1 matches at 10 bases. J gave up 6 bases and V 6 bases, and 8 bases lay outside the gene matches. The CDR3 is 15 amino acids. CDR1 and CDR2 from the germline V gene are ENHRY and SYGVKD. The CDR3 spells CAIRKDRGIANEQFF. The CDR3 DNA reads TGTGCCATCAGGAAGGACAGGGGGATCGCCAATGAGCAGTTCTTC.

This chain links TRBV29-1 with TRBJ2-7, with unresolved D. The V end was cut by 4 bases, the J end by 5 bases, with 12 bases between. Germline V gene data show CDR1 as SQVTM and CDR2 as ANQGSEA. The length of the CDR3 is 12 residues. Here the CDR3 reads CSVAFGPNEQYF. The CDR3 DNA follows: TGCAGCGTTGCCTTCGGCCCAAACGAGCAGTACTTC.

The CDR3: CASSRDIPGGYTF. For the CDR3, the DNA is TGTGCCAGCAGTCGGGACATCCCCGGGGGCTACACCTTC. V is TRBV6-1 and J is TRBJ1-2; D possibly corresponds to TRBD1 (6 bases). Germline V lookup: CDR1 MNHNS, CDR2 SASEGT. This CDR3 is built from 13 residues. Deletions cut 5 bases from V and 8 bases from J, with 15 bases between.

The rearrangement uses TRBV5-4 and TRBJ2-7; 9 nucleotides match TRBD2. The CDR3 totals 15 residues. The germline V gene encodes CDR1 SGHNT and CDR2 YYREEE (reference sequence). Trimming at V came to 0 bases and at J to 3 bases, leaving 4 bases not matched to a gene. The CDR3 region has the DNA TGTGCCAGCAGCTTGGGACTAGCGGACGACTACGAGCAGTACTTC. Translating it yields CASSLGLADDYEQYF.

The chain employs TRBV6-5 and TRBJ2-1, with 13 bases that match TRBD2. CDR3 length equals 14 residues. V gave up 6 bases and J gave up 7 bases; unmatched junction bases: 3. Germline V gives CDR1 MNHEY, CDR2 SVGAGI. This chain's CDR3 is CASSGLAGANEQFF. The CDR3 bases are TGTGCCAGCAGCGGACTAGCGGGAGCAAATGAGCAGTTCTTC.

The chain joins TRBV11-2 to TRBJ2-7; 10 bases are shared with TRBD1. CDR1 is SGHAT, CDR2 FQNNGV, per germline. Trimming removed 1 base from V and 5 bases from J; junction bases left unmatched: 5. CDR3 length equals 15 residues. The CDR3 nucleotides are TGTGCCAGCAGCTTAGTCCTGGGACAGGGGCACGAGCAGTACTTC. Its protein product is CASSLVLGQGHEQYF.

The rearrangement joins TRBV4-2 to TRBJ1-3; TRBD1 might be the D (6 bases). The germline V gene has CDR1 LGHNA and CDR2 YNFKEQ. This CDR3 contains 15 residues. The V and J ends lost 4 bases and 7 bases respectively, with 17 bases between them. In DNA form, the CDR3 reads TGTGCCAGCAGCCCGAGCGGGGGGCAAGGTAACACCATATATTTT. Translated, it gives CASSPSGGQGNTIYF.

The chain carries TRBV2 and TRBJ2-7, with D maybe TRBD2 (5 bases). The germline V gene encodes CDR1 SNHLY and CDR2 FYNNEI. There are 14 residues in the CDR3. Trimming stripped 7 bases from V and 3 bases from J, with 16 bases between. In DNA, the CDR3 is TGTGCCAGCAAGGGAGATCCTATCTACTACGAGCAGTACTTC. The encoded protein is CASKGDPIYYEQYF. Looking up the rest from reference TRBV2 and TRBJ2-7 gives the full variable domain: EPEVTQTPSHQVTQMGQEVILRCVPISNHLYFYWYRQILGQKVEFLVSFYNNEISEKSEIFDDQFSVERPDGSNFTLKIRSTKLEDSAMYFCASKGDPIYYEQYFGPGTRLTVT.

V and J are TRBV29-1 and TRBJ2-7; perhaps TRBD1 as D (6 bases). Per germline, CDR1 SQVTM and CDR2 ANQGSEA. The CDR3 spans 16 residues. V was clipped by 7 bases and J by 1 base, with 23 bases between them. CDR3: CSATGSRAGVSYEQYF. CDR3 nucleotide sequence: TGCAGCGCTACGGGATCCAGGGCAGGGGTTTCCTACGAGCAGTACTTC.

The chain employs TRBV6-5 and TRBJ1-2, with no clear D. The CDR3 contains 13 residues. Germline CDR1 MNHEY, CDR2 SVGAGI. V shed 8 bases and J shed 6 bases, with 16 bases lying between them. CDR3 nucleotides: TGTGCCAGCGCCCAACTATTTCCCCATGGCTACACCTTC. Translated, it gives CASAQLFPHGYTF.

The rearrangement joins TRBV7-9 to TRBJ2-1; no firm D call. CDR1 and CDR2 (germline): SEHNR, FQNEAQ (reference sequence). The CDR3 consists of 14 residues. The V and J ends lost 5 bases and 3 bases respectively, with 11 bases between them. The CDR3 sequence: CASSRPGDYNEQFF. Written as DNA, the CDR3 is TGTGCCAGCAGCCGCCCCGGTGACTACAATGAGCAGTTCTTC.

This sequence joins TRBV5-6 and TRBJ2-7, with 10 bases fitting TRBD2. V gave up 5 bases and J gave up 4 bases; unmatched junction bases: 12. Germline V CDR1 and CDR2: SGHDT, YYEEEE. This CDR3 comprises 16 residues. CDR3 coding DNA: TGTGCCAGCAGACACCTTATAGCGGGAGGTTTTTACGAGCAGTACTTC. Its translation is CASRHLIAGGFYEQYF.

Here the CDR3 DNA reads TGTGCCTGGAGTTTCTCCGGGACAGGGGTCGATGGCTACACCTTC. Encoded protein: CAWSFSGTGVDGYTF. V usage is TRBV30 and J usage is TRBJ1-2; the match to TRBD1 covers 10 bases. Germline V gene sequence: CDR1 GTSNPN, CDR2 SVGIG (reference sequence). V lost 2 bases and J lost 6; bases outside the gene matches: 9. The CDR3 runs to 15 residues.